This TCR beta chain was recorded in a study of blood T cells in healthy people across ages. Whole-study context: When template switching was applied, about one barcoded beta molecule was captured per two T cells.

Together with a sample-barcoded 5' primer, a J-beta primer mix was included in a second PCR lasting about 6 to 11 cycles. CDR3-containing paired-end reads numbered at least 3 million in each sample. One entry per CDR3 protein results from TCRdb running MiXCR on the 5' RACE reads. The data show roughly 1,800,000 distinct CDR3 sequences, just under 50% seen once. This CDR3 is built from 13 residues. V was pared by 3 bases and J by 5 bases, with 10 bases between. Germline V gives CDR1 MDHEN, CDR2 SYDVKM. Isolated per sample were at least 6 million PBMCs. The clonotype comes from a woman aged 40 to 50 in good health. Sequencing used blood. The gene calls are TRBV28 and TRBJ1-1, with D perhaps matching TRBD1 (5 bases). The CDR3 bases are TGTGCCAGCAGTTTTCTCAGGGCTACTGAAGCTTTCTTT. Protein: CASSFLRATEAFF.